This T cell receptor (beta chain) was retrieved from a study of control samples from healthy donors and cancer patients. The table came from immunoSEQ multiplex PCR; TCRdb's copy has only in-frame clones and leaves some out. The table includes about 130,000 clones, roughly 90% detected once. Trimming cost V 3 bases and J 4 bases; bases outside gene matches: 12. The CDR3 covers 16 residues. The chain combines TRBV23-1 with TRBJ2-7, with 7 bases lining up with TRBD2. TRBV23-1 falls under the ORF class, with uncertain function. The sample comprised blood. The receptor comes from a woman between 50 and 59 years old in good health. In DNA, the CDR3 is TGCGCCAGCAGTCATTTCGGGGACTATGACTGGTACGAGCAGTACTTC. Translating it yields CASSHFGDYDWYEQYF.